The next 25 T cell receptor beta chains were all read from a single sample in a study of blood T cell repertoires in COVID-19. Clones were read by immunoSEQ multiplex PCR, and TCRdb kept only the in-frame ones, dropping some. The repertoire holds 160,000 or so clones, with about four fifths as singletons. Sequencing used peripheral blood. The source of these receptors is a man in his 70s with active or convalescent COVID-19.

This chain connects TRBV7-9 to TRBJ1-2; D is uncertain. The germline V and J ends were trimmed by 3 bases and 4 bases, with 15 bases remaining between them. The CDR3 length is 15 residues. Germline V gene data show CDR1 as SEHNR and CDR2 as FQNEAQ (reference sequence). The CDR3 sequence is CASSFYSGNLYGYTF. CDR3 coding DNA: TGTGCCAGCAGCTTTTACAGCGGAAATCTCTATGGCTACACCTTC.

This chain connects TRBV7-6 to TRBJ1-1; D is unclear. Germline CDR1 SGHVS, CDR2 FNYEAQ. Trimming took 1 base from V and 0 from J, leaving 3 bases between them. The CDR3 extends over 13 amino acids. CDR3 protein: CASSLVLNTEAFF. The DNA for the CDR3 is TGTGCCAGCAGCTTAGTATTGAACACTGAAGCTTTCTTT. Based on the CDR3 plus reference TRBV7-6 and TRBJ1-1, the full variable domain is GAGVSQSPRYKVTKRGQDVALRCDPISGHVSLYWYRQALGQGPEFLTYFNYEAQQDKSGLPNDRFSAERPEGSISTLTIQRTEQRDSAMYRCASSLVLNTEAFFGQGTRLTVV.

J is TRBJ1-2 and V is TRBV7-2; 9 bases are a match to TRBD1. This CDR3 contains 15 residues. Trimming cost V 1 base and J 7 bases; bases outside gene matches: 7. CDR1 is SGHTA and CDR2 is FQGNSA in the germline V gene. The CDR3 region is CASSLDSGTGSGYTF. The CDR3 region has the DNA TGTGCCAGCAGCTTAGATAGTGGGACAGGGAGTGGCTACACCTTC.

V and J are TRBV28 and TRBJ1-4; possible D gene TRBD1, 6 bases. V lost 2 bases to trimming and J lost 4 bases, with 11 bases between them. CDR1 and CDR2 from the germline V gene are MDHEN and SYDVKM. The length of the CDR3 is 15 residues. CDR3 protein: CASSLGGRDNEKLFF. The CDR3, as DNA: TGTGCCAGCAGTTTAGGGGGCAGGGATAATGAAAAACTGTTTTTT.

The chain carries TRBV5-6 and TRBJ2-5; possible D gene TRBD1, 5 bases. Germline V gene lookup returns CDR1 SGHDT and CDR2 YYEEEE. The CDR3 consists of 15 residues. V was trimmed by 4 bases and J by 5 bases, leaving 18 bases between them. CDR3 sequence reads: CASSPSGRVGETQYF. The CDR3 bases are TGTGCCAGCAGCCCGTCAGGCAGGGTAGGGGAGACCCAGTACTTC.

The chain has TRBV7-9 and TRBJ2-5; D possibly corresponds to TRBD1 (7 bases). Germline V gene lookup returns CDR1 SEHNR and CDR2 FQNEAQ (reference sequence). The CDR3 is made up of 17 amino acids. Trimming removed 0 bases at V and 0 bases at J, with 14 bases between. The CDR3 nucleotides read TGTGCCAGCAGCTTAGCTATGGCAGGGGGGTACCAAGAGACCCAGTACTTC. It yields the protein CASSLAMAGGYQETQYF.

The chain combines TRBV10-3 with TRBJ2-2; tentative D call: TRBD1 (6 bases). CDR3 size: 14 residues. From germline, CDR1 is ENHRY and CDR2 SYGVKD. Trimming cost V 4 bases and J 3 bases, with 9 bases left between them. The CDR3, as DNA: TGTGCCATCAGTGGGTCAGGGGACACCGGGGAGCTGTTTTTT. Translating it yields CAISGSGDTGELFF.

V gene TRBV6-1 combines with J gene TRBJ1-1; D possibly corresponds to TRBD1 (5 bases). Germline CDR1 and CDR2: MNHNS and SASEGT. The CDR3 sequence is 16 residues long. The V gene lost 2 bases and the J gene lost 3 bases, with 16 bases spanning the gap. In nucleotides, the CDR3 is TGTGCCAGCAGTGAATCGACGGGGGTCAGGGACACTGAAGCTTTCTTT. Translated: CASSESTGVRDTEAFF.

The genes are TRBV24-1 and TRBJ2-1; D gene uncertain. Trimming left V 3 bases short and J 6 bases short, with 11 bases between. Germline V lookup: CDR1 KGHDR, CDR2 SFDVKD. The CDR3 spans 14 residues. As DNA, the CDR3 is TGTGCCACCAGTGATCCACGGTCCCTCAATGAGCAGTTCTTC. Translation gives CATSDPRSLNEQFF.

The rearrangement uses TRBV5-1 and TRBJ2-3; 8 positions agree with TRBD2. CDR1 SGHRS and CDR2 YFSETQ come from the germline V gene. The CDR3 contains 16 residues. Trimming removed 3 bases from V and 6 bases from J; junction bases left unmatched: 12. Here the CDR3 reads CASSSDGRTSPDTQYF. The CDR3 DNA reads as TGCGCCAGCAGCTCGGACGGCCGGACTAGCCCGGATACGCAGTATTTT.

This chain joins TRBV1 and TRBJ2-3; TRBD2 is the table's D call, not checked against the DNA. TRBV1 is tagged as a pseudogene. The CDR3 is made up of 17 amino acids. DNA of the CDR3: TGCACCAGCAGCCAGCCTAAGAAAGGGGGGGGCGGGGATACGCAGTATTTT. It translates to CTSSQPKKGGGGDTQYF.

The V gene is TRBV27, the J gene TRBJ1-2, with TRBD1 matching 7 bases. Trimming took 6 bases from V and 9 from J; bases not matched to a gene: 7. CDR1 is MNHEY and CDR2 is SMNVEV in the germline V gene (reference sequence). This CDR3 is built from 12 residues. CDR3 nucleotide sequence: TGTGCCAGCAGCCGGGACAGATCCAGCTACACCTTC. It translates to CASSRDRSSYTF.

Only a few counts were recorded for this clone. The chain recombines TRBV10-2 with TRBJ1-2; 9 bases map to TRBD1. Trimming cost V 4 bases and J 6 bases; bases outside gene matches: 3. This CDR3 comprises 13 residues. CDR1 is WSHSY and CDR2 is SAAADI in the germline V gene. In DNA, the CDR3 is TGCGCCAGCAGTGTTACAGGGGGCGATGGCTACACCTTC. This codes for CASSVTGGDGYTF.

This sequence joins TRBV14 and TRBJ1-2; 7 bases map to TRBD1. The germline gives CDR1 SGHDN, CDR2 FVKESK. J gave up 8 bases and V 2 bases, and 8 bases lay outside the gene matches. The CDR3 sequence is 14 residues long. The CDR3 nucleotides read TGTGCCAGCAGCCAATCGACAGGGTATCACGGCTACACCTTC. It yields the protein CASSQSTGYHGYTF. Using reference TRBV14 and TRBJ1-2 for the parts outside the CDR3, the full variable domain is EAGVTQFPSHSVIEKGQTVTLRCDPISGHDNLYWYRRVMGKEIKFLLHFVKESKQDESGMPNNRFLAERTGGTYSTLKVQPAELEDSGVYFCASSQSTGYHGYTFGSGTRLTVV.

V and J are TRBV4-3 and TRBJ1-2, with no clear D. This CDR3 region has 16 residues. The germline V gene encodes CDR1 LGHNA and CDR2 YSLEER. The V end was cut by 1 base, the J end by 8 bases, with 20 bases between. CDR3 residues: CASSQGNLDSRLGYTF. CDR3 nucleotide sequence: TGCGCCAGCAGCCAAGGGAATTTGGACTCCCGATTGGGCTACACCTTC.

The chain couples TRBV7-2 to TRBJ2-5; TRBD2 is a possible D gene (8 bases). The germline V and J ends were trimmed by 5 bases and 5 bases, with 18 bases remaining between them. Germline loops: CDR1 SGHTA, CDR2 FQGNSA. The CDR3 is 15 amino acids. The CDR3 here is CASSPGRGRFETQYF. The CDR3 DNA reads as TGTGCCAGCAGCCCCGGGAGGGGGCGCTTTGAGACCCAGTACTTC.

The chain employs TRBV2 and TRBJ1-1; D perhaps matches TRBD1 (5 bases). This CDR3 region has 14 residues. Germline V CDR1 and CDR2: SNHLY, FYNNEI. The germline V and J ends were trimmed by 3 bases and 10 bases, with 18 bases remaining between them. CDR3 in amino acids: CASSERQPNFPAFF. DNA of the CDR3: TGTGCCAGCAGTGAGAGACAGCCAAACTTTCCAGCTTTCTTT. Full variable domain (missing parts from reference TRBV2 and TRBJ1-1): EPEVTQTPSHQVTQMGQEVILRCVPISNHLYFYWYRQILGQKVEFLVSFYNNEISEKSEIFDDQFSVERPDGSNFTLKIRSTKLEDSAMYFCASSERQPNFPAFFGQGTRLTVV.

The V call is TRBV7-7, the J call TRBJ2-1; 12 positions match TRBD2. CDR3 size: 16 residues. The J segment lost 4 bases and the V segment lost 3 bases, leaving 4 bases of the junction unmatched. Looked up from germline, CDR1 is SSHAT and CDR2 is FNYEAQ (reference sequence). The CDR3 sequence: CASSFTLAGGYNEQFF. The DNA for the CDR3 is TGTGCCAGCAGCTTTACACTAGCGGGGGGATACAATGAGCAGTTCTTC.

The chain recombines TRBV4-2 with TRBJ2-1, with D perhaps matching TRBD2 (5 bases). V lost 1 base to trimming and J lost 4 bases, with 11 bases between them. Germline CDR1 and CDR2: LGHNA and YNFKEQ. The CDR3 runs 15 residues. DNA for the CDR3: TGTGCCAGCAGCCAAGGGGCTAGCAGATACAATGAGCAGTTCTTC. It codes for CASSQGASRYNEQFF.

The CDR3 spells CASSPGLAGVNEQFF. CDR3 nucleotides: TGTGCCAGCAGCCCGGGACTAGCGGGAGTGAATGAGCAGTTCTTC. The V call is TRBV11-2, the J call TRBJ2-1; 14 bases agree with TRBD2. Germline CDR1 and CDR2: SGHAT and FQNNGV. After removal of 5 bases from V and 7 bases from J, the junction contained 4 bases not matched to a gene. The CDR3 contains 15 residues.

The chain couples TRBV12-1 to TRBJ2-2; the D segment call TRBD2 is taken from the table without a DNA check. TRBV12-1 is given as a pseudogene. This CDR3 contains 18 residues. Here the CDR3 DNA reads TGTGCCAGCAGCTTTGAAAGGACTAGCGGGATCAACACCGGGGAGCTGTTTTTT. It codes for CASSFERTSGINTGELFF.

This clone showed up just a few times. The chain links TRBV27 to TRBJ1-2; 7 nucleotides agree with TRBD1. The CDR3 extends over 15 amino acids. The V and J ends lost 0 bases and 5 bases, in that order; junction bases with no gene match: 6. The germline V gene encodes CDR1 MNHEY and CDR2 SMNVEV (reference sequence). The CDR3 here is CASSLSGTDKYGYTF. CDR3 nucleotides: TGTGCCAGCAGTTTATCGGGGACAGATAAGTATGGCTACACCTTC.

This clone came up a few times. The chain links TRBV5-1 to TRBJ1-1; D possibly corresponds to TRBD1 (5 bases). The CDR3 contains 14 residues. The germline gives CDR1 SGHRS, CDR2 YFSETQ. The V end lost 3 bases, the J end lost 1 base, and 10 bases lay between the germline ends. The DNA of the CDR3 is TGCGCCAGCAGCTACCCCAGGGAGAACACTGAAGCTTTCTTT. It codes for CASSYPRENTEAFF.

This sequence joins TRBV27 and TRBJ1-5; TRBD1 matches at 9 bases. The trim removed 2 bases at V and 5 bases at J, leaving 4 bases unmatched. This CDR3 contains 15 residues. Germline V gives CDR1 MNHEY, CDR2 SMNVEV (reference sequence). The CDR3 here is CASSLGTGRDQPQHF. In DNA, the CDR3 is TGTGCCAGCAGTTTAGGGACAGGGAGGGATCAGCCCCAGCATTTT.

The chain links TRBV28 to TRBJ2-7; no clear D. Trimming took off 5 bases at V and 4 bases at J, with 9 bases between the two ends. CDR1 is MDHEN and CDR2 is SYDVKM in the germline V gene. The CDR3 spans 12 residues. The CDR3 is CASSNRRYEQYF. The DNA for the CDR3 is TGTGCCAGCAGTAACCGGCGGTACGAGCAGTACTTC.